The 27 T cell receptor beta chains reported below all come from one sample, sequenced in a study of cytomegalovirus exposure and HLA in healthy donors (dated 2017 in TCRdb). The library was built by means of the immunoSEQ multiplex PCR assay. A mixture of 60 forward primers for TCR Vbeta segments and 13 reverse primers for TCR Jbeta segments was used in the multiplex PCR. TCRdb holds this immuneACCESS table with in-frame rearrangements only. Some clones are missing; in checked studies, unresolved V genes explain under half, and the rest has no known cause. The sample profile shows some 130,000 clones; roughly two thirds of them were found once. The top ten clonotypes cover approximately 1.5% of the sample. Sequenced input: PBMCs. All receptors derive from a man aged 30-40 years in good health and CMV-seropositive.

This clone was found a few times. The CDR3: CASSSRLGRGTNYGYTF. DNA for the CDR3: TGTGCCAGCAGTTCACGTCTCGGGAGGGGAACCAACTATGGCTACACCTTC. V and J are TRBV28 and TRBJ1-2, with D possibly TRBD1 on 5 matching bases. The V end was cut by 4 bases, the J end by 2 bases, with 20 bases between. Looked up from germline, CDR1 is MDHEN and CDR2 is SYDVKM. The CDR3 has 17 amino acids.

The rearrangement uses TRBV18 and TRBJ1-2; 8 bases are shared with TRBD1. CDR3 length: 16 residues. V shed 6 bases, J shed 1 base, and the junction held 10 bases outside the gene matches. CDR1 and CDR2 (germline): KGHSH, LQKENI. The CDR3 spells CASSPAGQGRNYGYTF. The CDR3 bases are TGTGCCAGCTCCCCCGCCGGACAGGGACGTAACTATGGCTACACCTTC.

V gene TRBV2 combines with J gene TRBJ1-5; no firm D call. This CDR3 spans 15 amino acids. V was trimmed by 6 bases and J by 3 bases, leaving 15 bases between them. In germline, CDR1 is SNHLY, CDR2 FYNNEI. CDR3 amino acids: CASSIGFQYNQPQHF. CDR3 coding DNA: TGTGCCAGCAGCATCGGGTTCCAGTACAATCAGCCCCAGCATTTT.

The genes are TRBV28 and TRBJ1-5; 7 nucleotides align to TRBD1. The CDR3 sequence is 15 residues long. The germline CDR1 and CDR2 sequences are MDHEN and SYDVKM. After removal of 4 bases from V and 5 bases from J, the junction contained 8 bases not matched to a gene. CDR3 in DNA: TGTGCCAGCAGTTCCCCCCTGGGACAGCATCAGCCCCAGCATTTT. This encodes CASSSPLGQHQPQHF.

The J gene is TRBJ2-1, the V gene TRBV29-1; D not resolved. Germline V CDR1 and CDR2: SQVTM, ANQGSEA. The CDR3 is 14 amino acids. V shed 2 bases and J shed 1 base, with 9 bases lying between them. Written as DNA, the CDR3 is TGCAGCGTTGAAAACAACCCATCCTACAATGAGCAGTTCTTC. Protein: CSVENNPSYNEQFF.

Only a few counts were recorded for this clone. The chain uses TRBV4-1 and TRBJ2-7; TRBD1 aligns across 7 bases. The CDR3 contains 17 residues. Germline CDR1 reads MGHRA; CDR2 reads YSYEKL. Trimming cost V 1 base and J 3 bases; bases outside gene matches: 12. Here the CDR3 reads CASSQGPSRDRFYEQYF. The CDR3 DNA follows: TGCGCCAGCAGCCAAGGCCCCAGCCGGGACAGATTCTACGAGCAGTACTTC.

The rearrangement joins TRBV5-1 to TRBJ2-7; no firm D call. Trimming removed 0 bases from V and 2 bases from J, with 12 bases in between. The germline gives CDR1 SGHRS, CDR2 YFSETQ. This CDR3 comprises 15 residues. CDR3 sequence (DNA): TGCGCCAGCAGCTTGGTTCCTGAACAGACCTACGAGCAGTACTTC. Its protein is CASSLVPEQTYEQYF.

The chain recombines TRBV28 with TRBJ1-1; D is uncertain. Trimming pared 6 bases from V and 5 bases from J, leaving 19 bases between. Germline CDR1 MDHEN, CDR2 SYDVKM. The CDR3 runs to 15 residues. The CDR3 coding sequence is TGTGCCAGCAGCACCGGGAGAGATCCGGTTACTGAAGCTTTCTTT. Translation gives CASSTGRDPVTEAFF.

The CDR3 DNA is TGTGCCAGCAGCTTGGGGGGTCAGGGTCTCTATGGCTACACCTTC. Protein product: CASSLGGQGLYGYTF. This chain uses TRBV7-9 with TRBJ1-2; D is perhaps TRBD1 (5 bases). V was cut by 3 bases and J by 4 bases, with 15 bases left in between. The germline V gene encodes CDR1 SEHNR and CDR2 FQNEAQ (reference sequence). The CDR3 is 15 amino acids. Combining the CDR3 with reference TRBV7-9 and TRBJ1-2 gives the whole variable domain DTGVSQNPRHKITKRGQNVTFRCDPISEHNRLYWYRQTLGQGPEFLTYFQNEAQLEKSRLLSDRFSAERPKGSFSTLEIQRTEQGDSAMYLCASSLGGQGLYGYTFGSGTRLTVV.

The chain employs TRBV7-2 and TRBJ2-1; the D is unclear. Germline CDR1 SGHTA, CDR2 FQGNSA. The CDR3 totals 13 residues. V was pared by 1 base and J by 5 bases, with 6 bases between. The CDR3 sequence: CASSLGRNNEQFF. Written as DNA, the CDR3 is TGTGCCAGCAGCTTAGGCAGAAACAATGAGCAGTTCTTC.

This chain links TRBV11-2 with TRBJ2-7, with D possibly being TRBD2 (6 bases). The ends were cut back, 5 bases at V and 7 bases at J, with 21 bases in the middle. Germline V gives CDR1 SGHAT, CDR2 FQNNGV. This CDR3 has 15 amino acids. The CDR3 is CASSVGPGVRVEQYF. The CDR3 DNA sequence: TGTGCCAGCAGCGTAGGTCCGGGGGTTAGAGTGGAGCAGTACTTC.

This clone was counted only a few times. The chain combines TRBV2 with TRBJ1-5, with D possibly matching TRBD1 (6 bases). The CDR3 consists of 12 residues. Trimming took off 4 bases at V and 11 bases at J, with 12 bases between the two ends. Germline V CDR1 and CDR2: SNHLY, FYNNEI. The CDR3 DNA sequence: TGTGCCAGCAGTGGAATGGACAGCGCCCAGCATTTT. Residues: CASSGMDSAQHF.

The rearrangement joins TRBV27 to TRBJ1-1; D uncertain. The CDR3 is 13 residues long. In germline, CDR1 is MNHEY, CDR2 SMNVEV (reference sequence). Trimming took 0 bases from V and 1 from J, leaving 3 bases between them. As DNA, the CDR3 is TGTGCCAGCAGTTTATCCAGGAACACTGAAGCTTTCTTT. Amino acid sequence: CASSLSRNTEAFF.

This chain joins TRBV5-1 and TRBJ2-2; 10 bases are a match to TRBD2. This CDR3 contains 16 residues. J lost 1 base, V lost 3 bases, and 3 bases had no gene match. Germline CDR1 and CDR2: SGHRS and YFSETQ. The CDR3 DNA reads as TGCGCCAGCAGCTCCTGGACTAGCGGGAACACCGGGGAGCTGTTTTTT. Its translation is CASSSWTSGNTGELFF.

This chain joins TRBV29-1 and TRBJ2-1; 10 bases align to TRBD2. This CDR3 region has 14 residues. The germline CDR1 and CDR2 sequences are SQVTM and ANQGSEA. V lost 4 bases and J lost 3; bases outside the gene matches: 3. This CDR3 reads CSVVGLANYNEQFF. DNA for the CDR3: TGCAGCGTTGTGGGACTAGCGAACTACAATGAGCAGTTCTTC.

This clone was picked up a small number of times. The gene calls are TRBV29-1 and TRBJ2-7, with 8 bases lining up with TRBD2. The CDR3 has 14 residues. The germline V gene encodes CDR1 SQVTM and CDR2 ANQGSEA. The ends lost 5 bases at V and 2 bases at J; junction bases unmatched: 8. CDR3 sequence reads: CSVISGSPPYEQYF. For the CDR3, the DNA is TGCAGCGTTATCAGCGGGAGTCCCCCCTACGAGCAGTACTTC.

The chain couples TRBV7-8 to TRBJ1-1; D gene unclear. Germline V gene lookup returns CDR1 SGHVS and CDR2 FQNEAQ. This CDR3 has 16 residues. The V gene lost 3 bases and the J gene lost 1 base, with 15 bases spanning the gap. The CDR3 reads CASSFESGEGNTEAFF. Here the CDR3 DNA reads TGTGCCAGCAGCTTCGAAAGCGGTGAGGGGAACACTGAAGCTTTCTTT.

This rearrangement joins TRBV10-3 to TRBJ2-7, with 7 positions matching TRBD2. The CDR3 runs to 14 residues. The J segment lost 2 bases and the V segment lost 7 bases, leaving 8 bases of the junction unmatched. The V gene's germline CDR1 is ENHRY and CDR2 SYGVKD. The CDR3 sequence: CAIMASGNTYEQYF. Written as DNA, the CDR3 is TGTGCCATCATGGCTAGCGGAAATACCTACGAGCAGTACTTC.

The J gene is TRBJ1-2, the V gene TRBV6-5; D is unresolved. V dropped 5 bases and J dropped 8 bases, with 15 bases sitting between them. CDR3 length: 13 residues. Per the germline V gene, CDR1 is MNHEY and CDR2 is SVGAGI. The CDR3 DNA reads as TGTGCCAGCAGTGAAACCGTGGAGCGAGGCTACACCTTC. This sequence encodes CASSETVERGYTF.

V and J are TRBV5-4 and TRBJ2-2, with 10 bases matching TRBD2. V shed 1 base and J 5 bases; nucleotides not matched to a gene: 5. The V gene's germline CDR1 is SGHNT and CDR2 YYREEE (reference sequence). This CDR3 comprises 16 residues. The DNA for the CDR3 is TGTGCCAGCAGCTTGCCTAGCGGGAGATGGACCGGGGAGCTGTTTTTT. The encoded protein is CASSLPSGRWTGELFF.

The chain has TRBV9 and TRBJ2-3, with TRBD1 as a possible D gene (6 bases). There are 15 residues in the CDR3. The germline CDR1 and CDR2 sequences are SGDLS and YYNGEE. Between the trimmed V and J ends, which lost 2 bases and 2 bases, there was a span of 12 bases. This CDR3 reads CASSVGTQHTDTQYF. Here the CDR3 DNA reads TGTGCCAGCAGCGTCGGGACACAACACACAGATACGCAGTATTTT.

V gene TRBV5-1 combines with J gene TRBJ2-2, with D unclear. Germline CDR1 and CDR2: SGHRS and YFSETQ. The ends were cut back, 3 bases at V and 4 bases at J, with 7 bases in the middle. CDR3 length: 13 amino acids. CDR3 loop: CASSSQVTGELFF. The CDR3 nucleotides read TGCGCCAGCAGCTCACAAGTCACCGGGGAGCTGTTTTTT.

This chain uses TRBV12-5 with TRBJ2-3; D unclear. CDR1 and CDR2 from the germline V gene are LGHNT and FRNRAP. Trimming took off 4 bases at V and 2 bases at J, with 4 bases between the two ends. CDR3 length: 12 amino acids. The CDR3 DNA reads as TGTGCTAGTGGTTCGTACACAGATACGCAGTATTTT. Residues: CASGSYTDTQYF.

V is TRBV5-1 and J is TRBJ2-3; TRBD2 aligns across 12 bases. V shed 4 bases and J 5 bases; nucleotides not matched to a gene: 8. CDR1 and CDR2 (germline): SGHRS, YFSETQ. The CDR3 has 16 residues. The CDR3 DNA reads as TGCGCCAGCAGCCCCTCACCGGGACTAGCGGGAGATACGCAGTATTTT. Its protein is CASSPSPGLAGDTQYF.

CDR3 nucleotides: TGTGCCAGCAGCTTAGTCACTAACTATGGCTACACCTTC. Protein product: CASSLVTNYGYTF. V gene TRBV7-2 combines with J gene TRBJ1-2; unclear D gene. From germline, CDR1 is SGHTA and CDR2 FQGNSA. The CDR3 has 13 residues. Trimming took 1 base from V and 0 from J, leaving 3 bases between them.

This clone was picked up a small number of times. The V call is TRBV15, the J call TRBJ1-2, with TRBD1 identical over 11 bases. This CDR3 spans 16 amino acids. Trimming took 4 bases from V and 13 from J; bases not matched to a gene: 17. Germline V gives CDR1 LNHNV, CDR2 YYDKDF (reference sequence). Here the CDR3 reads CATSKINAAGQGVRTF. Here the CDR3 DNA reads TGTGCCACCAGCAAAATCAACGCTGCGGGACAGGGGGTTCGCACCTTC.

This clone was observed a handful of times. The chain links TRBV4-2 to TRBJ2-7, with 8 bases that match TRBD1. The CDR3 sequence is 17 residues long. J lost 3 bases, V lost 0 bases, and 10 bases had no gene match. CDR1 is LGHNA and CDR2 is YNFKEQ in the germline V gene. The CDR3: CASSQDGRGRIFYEQYF. The CDR3 region has the DNA TGTGCCAGCAGCCAAGATGGCAGGGGGCGAATCTTCTACGAGCAGTACTTC.